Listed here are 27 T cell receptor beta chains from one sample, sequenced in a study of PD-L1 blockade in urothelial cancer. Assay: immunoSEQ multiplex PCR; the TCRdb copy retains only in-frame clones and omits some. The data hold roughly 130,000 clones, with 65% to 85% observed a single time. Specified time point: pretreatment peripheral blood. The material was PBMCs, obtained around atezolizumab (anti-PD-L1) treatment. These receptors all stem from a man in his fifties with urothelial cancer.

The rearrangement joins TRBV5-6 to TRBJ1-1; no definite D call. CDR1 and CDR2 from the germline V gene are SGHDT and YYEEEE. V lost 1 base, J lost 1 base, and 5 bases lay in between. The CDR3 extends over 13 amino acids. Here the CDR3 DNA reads TGTGCCAGCAGCTTGCGAGGGAACACTGAAGCTTTCTTT. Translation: CASSLRGNTEAFF.

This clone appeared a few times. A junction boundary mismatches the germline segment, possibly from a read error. CDR3 in amino acids: CASSPSGTSGRNF. The DNA of the CDR3 is TGTGCCAGCAGCCCATCTGGAACTAGCGGTAGGAACTTC. The V gene is TRBV27, the J gene TRBJ2-7; the match to TRBD2 covers 8 bases. In germline, CDR1 is MNHEY, CDR2 SMNVEV (reference sequence). CDR3 length: 13 amino acids.

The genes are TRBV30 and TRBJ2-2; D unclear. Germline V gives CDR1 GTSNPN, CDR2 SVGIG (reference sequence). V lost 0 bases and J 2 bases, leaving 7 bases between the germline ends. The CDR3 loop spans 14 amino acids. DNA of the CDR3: TGTGCCTGGAGTGTACTTTTTAACACCGGGGAGCTGTTTTTT. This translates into CAWSVLFNTGELFF. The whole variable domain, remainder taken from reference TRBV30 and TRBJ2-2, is SQTIHQWPATLVQPVGSPLSLECTVEGTSNPNLYWYRQAAGRGLQLLFYSVGIGQISSEVPQNLSASRPQDRQFILSSKKLLLSDSGFYLCAWSVLFNTGELFFGEGSRLTVL.

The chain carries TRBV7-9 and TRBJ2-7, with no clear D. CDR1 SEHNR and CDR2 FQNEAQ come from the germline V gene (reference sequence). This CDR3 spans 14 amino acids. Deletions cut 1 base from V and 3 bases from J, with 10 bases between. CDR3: CASSLDWLLYEQYF. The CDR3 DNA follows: TGTGCCAGCAGCTTAGATTGGCTTCTCTACGAGCAGTACTTC.

The CDR3 DNA reads as TGTGCCAGTAGTATAGGGGGCGCATATGGCACAGATACGCAGTATTTT. The encoded protein is CASSIGGAYGTDTQYF. V and J are TRBV19 and TRBJ2-3; D perhaps matches TRBD1 (5 bases). Trimming took off 1 base at V and 1 base at J, with 12 bases between the two ends. The length of the CDR3 is 16 residues. In germline, CDR1 is LNHDA, CDR2 SQIVND (reference sequence). Drawing the rest from reference TRBV19 and TRBJ2-3, the complete variable domain is DGGITQSPKYLFRKEGQNVTLSCEQNLNHDAMYWYRQDPGQGLRLIYYSQIVNDFQKGDIAEGYSVSREKKESFPLTVTSAQKNPTAFYLCASSIGGAYGTDTQYFGPGTRLTVL.

The CDR3: CATSPQSLAGGPSRTDTQYF. Written as DNA, the CDR3 is TGTGCCACTTCGCCTCAGTCACTAGCGGGAGGGCCGAGTCGCACAGATACGCAGTATTTT. The chain links TRBV19 to TRBJ2-3, with 13 nucleotides matching TRBD2. After removal of 10 bases from V and 1 base from J, the junction contained 20 bases not matched to a gene. CDR1 and CDR2 from the germline V gene are LNHDA and SQIVND (reference sequence). The CDR3 is 20 residues long.

DNA of the CDR3: TGTGCCACCAGCCGCGGGGATTCAACCGAGCAGTACTTC. It specifies CATSRGDSTEQYF. This chain connects TRBV15 to TRBJ2-7; TRBD2 might be the D (6 bases). The V end lost 5 bases, the J end lost 6 bases, and 14 bases lay between the germline ends. CDR1 is LNHNV, CDR2 YYDKDF, per germline (reference sequence). This CDR3 region has 13 residues.

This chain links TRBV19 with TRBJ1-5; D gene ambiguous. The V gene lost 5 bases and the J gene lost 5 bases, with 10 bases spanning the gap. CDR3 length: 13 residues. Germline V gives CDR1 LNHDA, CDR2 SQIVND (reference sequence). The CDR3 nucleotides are TGTGCCAGTAGTTCTTACAGTGATCAGCCCCAGCATTTT. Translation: CASSSYSDQPQHF.

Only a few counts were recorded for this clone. The CDR3 DNA reads as TGTGCCAGCTCACCACAGCCGGCGGGGGCCTCTGGGGCCAACGTCCTGACTTTC. Amino acid sequence: CASSPQPAGASGANVLTF. The chain combines TRBV18 with TRBJ2-6, with D possibly TRBD2 on 7 matching bases. The CDR3 extends over 18 amino acids. V lost 1 base and J lost 0, with 13 bases in between. CDR1 and CDR2 (germline): KGHSH, LQKENI.

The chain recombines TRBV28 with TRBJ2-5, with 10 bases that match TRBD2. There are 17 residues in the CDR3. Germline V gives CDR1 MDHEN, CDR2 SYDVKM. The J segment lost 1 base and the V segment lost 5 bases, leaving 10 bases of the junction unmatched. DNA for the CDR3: TGTGCCAGCAGTCCTCCGGGACTAGCGAAACCCCAAGAGACCCAGTACTTC. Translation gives CASSPPGLAKPQETQYF.

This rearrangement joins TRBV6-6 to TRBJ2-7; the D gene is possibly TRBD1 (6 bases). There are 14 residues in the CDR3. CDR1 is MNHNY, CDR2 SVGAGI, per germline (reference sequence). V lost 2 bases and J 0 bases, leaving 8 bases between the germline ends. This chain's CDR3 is CASSYGQSSYEQYF. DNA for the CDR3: TGTGCCAGCAGTTACGGACAGAGCTCCTACGAGCAGTACTTC.

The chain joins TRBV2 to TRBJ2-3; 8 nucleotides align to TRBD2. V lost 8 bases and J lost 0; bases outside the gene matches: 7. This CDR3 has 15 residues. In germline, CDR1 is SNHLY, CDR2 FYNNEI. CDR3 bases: TGTGCCAGCTGTATTAGCGGGATTAGCACAGATACGCAGTATTTT. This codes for CASCISGISTDTQYF.

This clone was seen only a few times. The CDR3 reads CASSPYWETEKTNTEAFF. CDR3 DNA sequence: TGTGCCAGCTCACCGTACTGGGAGACCGAGAAAACGAACACTGAAGCTTTCTTT. The chain employs TRBV18 and TRBJ1-1; the D is unclear. The V gene lost 3 bases and the J gene lost 1 base, with 21 bases spanning the gap. The CDR3 spans 18 residues. Per the germline V gene, CDR1 is KGHSH and CDR2 is LQKENI.

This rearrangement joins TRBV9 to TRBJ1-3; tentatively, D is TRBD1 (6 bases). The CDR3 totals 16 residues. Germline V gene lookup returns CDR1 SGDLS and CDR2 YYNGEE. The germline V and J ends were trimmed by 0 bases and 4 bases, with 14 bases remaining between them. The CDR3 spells CASSVAADSGGNTIYF. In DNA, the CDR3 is TGTGCCAGCAGCGTAGCAGCGGACAGTGGCGGAAACACCATATATTTT.

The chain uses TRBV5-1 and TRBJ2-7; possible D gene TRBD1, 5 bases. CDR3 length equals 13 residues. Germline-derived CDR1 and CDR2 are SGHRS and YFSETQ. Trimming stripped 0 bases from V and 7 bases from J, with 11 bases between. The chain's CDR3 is CASSLGKGREQYF. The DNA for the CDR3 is TGCGCCAGCAGCTTGGGGAAGGGGCGAGAGCAGTACTTC.

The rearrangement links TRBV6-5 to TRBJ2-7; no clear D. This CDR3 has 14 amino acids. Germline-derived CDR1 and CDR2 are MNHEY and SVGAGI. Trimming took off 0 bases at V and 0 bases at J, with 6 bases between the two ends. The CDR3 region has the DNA TGTGCCAGCAGTTACTCGGGCAGCTCCTACGAGCAGTACTTC. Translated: CASSYSGSSYEQYF.

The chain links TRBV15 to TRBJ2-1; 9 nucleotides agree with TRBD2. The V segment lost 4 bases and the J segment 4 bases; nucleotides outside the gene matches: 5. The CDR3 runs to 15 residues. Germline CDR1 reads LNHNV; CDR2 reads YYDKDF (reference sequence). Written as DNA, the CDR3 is TGTGCCACCAGCATTCGACTAGCGGTTTACAATGAGCAGTTCTTC. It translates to CATSIRLAVYNEQFF.

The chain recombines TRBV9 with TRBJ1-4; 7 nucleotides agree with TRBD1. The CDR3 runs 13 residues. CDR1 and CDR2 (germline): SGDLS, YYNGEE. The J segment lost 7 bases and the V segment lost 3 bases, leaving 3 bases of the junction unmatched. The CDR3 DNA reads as TGTGCCAGCAGCGGTACAGGGGCTGAAAAACTGTTTTTT. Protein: CASSGTGAEKLFF.

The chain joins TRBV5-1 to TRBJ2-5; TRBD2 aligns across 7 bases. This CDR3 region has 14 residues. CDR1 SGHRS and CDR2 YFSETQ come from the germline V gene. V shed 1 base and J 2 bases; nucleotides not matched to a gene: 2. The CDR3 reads CASSLWGGQETQYF. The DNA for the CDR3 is TGCGCCAGCAGCTTGTGGGGGGGGCAAGAGACCCAGTACTTC.

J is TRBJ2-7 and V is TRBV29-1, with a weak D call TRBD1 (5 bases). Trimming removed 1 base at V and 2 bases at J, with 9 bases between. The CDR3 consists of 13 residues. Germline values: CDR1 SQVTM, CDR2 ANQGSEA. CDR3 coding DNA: TGCAGCGTTGAAGTAAGGGGTACCTACGAGCAGTACTTC. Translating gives CSVEVRGTYEQYF.

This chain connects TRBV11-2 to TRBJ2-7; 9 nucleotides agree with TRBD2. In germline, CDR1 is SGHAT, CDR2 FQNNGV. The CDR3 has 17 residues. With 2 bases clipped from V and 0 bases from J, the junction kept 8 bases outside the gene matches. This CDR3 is CASSLRREGSGSYEQYF. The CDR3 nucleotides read TGTGCCAGCAGCTTAAGGCGGGAGGGCTCTGGCTCCTACGAGCAGTACTTC. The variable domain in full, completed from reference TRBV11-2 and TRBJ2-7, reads EAGVAQSPRYKIIEKRQSVAFWCNPISGHATLYWYQQILGQGPKLLIQFQNNGVVDDSQLPKDRFSAERLKGVDSTLKIQPAKLEDSAVYLCASSLRREGSGSYEQYFGPGTRLTVT.

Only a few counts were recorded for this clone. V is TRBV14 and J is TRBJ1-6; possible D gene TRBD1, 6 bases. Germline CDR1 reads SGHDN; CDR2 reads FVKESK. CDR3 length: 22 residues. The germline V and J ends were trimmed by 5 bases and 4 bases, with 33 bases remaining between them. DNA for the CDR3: TGTGCCAGCAGCTCCAAGAGGGGGAATAAAGTGCCAGAGCCCCGTTATAATTCACCCCTCCACTTT. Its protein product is CASSSKRGNKVPEPRYNSPLHF.

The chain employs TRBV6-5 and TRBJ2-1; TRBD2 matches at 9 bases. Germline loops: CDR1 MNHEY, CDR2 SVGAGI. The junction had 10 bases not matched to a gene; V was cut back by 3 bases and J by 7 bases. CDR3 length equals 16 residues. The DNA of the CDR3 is TGTGCCAGCAGTTATCCCCCGGGACTAGCCGTAAATGAGCAGTTCTTC. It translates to CASSYPPGLAVNEQFF.

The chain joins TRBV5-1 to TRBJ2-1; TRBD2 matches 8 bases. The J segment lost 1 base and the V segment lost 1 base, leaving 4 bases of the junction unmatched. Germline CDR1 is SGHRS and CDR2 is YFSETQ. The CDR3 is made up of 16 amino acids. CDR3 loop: CASSLNAGGSYNEQFF. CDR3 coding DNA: TGCGCCAGCAGCTTGAATGCGGGAGGTTCCTACAATGAGCAGTTCTTC.

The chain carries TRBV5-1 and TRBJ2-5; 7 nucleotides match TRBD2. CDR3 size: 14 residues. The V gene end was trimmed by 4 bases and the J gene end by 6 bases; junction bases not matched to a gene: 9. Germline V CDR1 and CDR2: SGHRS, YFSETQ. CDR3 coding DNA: TGCGCCAGCAGCCTACGCCAGGGAGGGCAGACCCAGTACTTC. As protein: CASSLRQGGQTQYF.

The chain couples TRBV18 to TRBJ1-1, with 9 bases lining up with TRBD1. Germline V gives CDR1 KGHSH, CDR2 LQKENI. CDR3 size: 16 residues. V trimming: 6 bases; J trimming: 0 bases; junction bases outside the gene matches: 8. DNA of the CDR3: TGTGCCAGCTCCCAAGGGACAGGGAATATGAACACTGAAGCTTTCTTT. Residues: CASSQGTGNMNTEAFF.

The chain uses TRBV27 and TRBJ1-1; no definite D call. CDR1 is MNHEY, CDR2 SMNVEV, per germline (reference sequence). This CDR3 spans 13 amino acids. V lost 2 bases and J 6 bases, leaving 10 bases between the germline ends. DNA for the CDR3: TGTGCCAGCAGTTTAAACTTTAACGCTGAAGCTTTCTTT. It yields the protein CASSLNFNAEAFF.